What follows are 18 T cell receptor beta chains derived from one specimen sequenced in a study of blood T cell repertoires in COVID-19. Data came from immunoSEQ multiplex PCR; TCRdb stores just in-frame clones and leaves some out. The table has 170,000 or so clones, 70% to 80% seen once; the top ten hold 15% to 20%. Sequenced input: PBMCs or T cells enriched from blood (not recorded which). These receptors all come from a woman between 50 and 59 years old who had recovered from COVID-19.

Concerning this clone: Other DNA sequences in this sample translate to the same CDR3. The chain links TRBV20-1 to TRBJ2-1; 13 bases match TRBD2. The J segment lost 7 bases and the V segment lost 3 bases, leaving 3 bases of the junction unmatched. From germline, CDR1 is DFQATT and CDR2 SNEGSKA (reference sequence). CDR3 length: 14 amino acids. CDR3: CSASRTSGSNEQFF. In DNA form, the CDR3 reads TGCAGTGCTAGTAGGACTAGCGGGAGTAATGAGCAGTTCTTC.

The J gene is TRBJ2-1, the V gene TRBV25-1; 9 bases are shared with TRBD2. J lost 7 bases, V lost 3 bases, and 10 bases had no gene match. The CDR3 is 16 residues long. Looked up from germline, CDR1 is MGHDK and CDR2 is SYGVNS. The CDR3 reads CASSDRYSGSGNEQFF. The DNA for the CDR3 is TGTGCCAGCAGTGACCGATATAGCGGGAGTGGAAATGAGCAGTTCTTC.

This clone was seen only once. The chain employs TRBV7-2 and TRBJ2-7, with 9 bases matching TRBD2. CDR3 length: 17 residues. In germline, CDR1 is SGHTA, CDR2 FQGNSA. With 1 base clipped from V and 5 bases from J, the junction kept 12 bases outside the gene matches. DNA of the CDR3: TGTGCCAGCAGCTTAGATCCCTTGGCGGGAGGGATACACGAGCAGTACTTC. Translating gives CASSLDPLAGGIHEQYF.

The genes are TRBV28 and TRBJ2-3; D is possibly TRBD2 (5 bases). This CDR3 spans 14 amino acids. The germline V gene has CDR1 MDHEN and CDR2 SYDVKM. The V end lost 5 bases, the J end lost 1 base, and 10 bases lay between the germline ends. The CDR3 sequence: CASSPAGGTDTQYF. In DNA form, the CDR3 reads TGTGCCAGCAGTCCCGCCGGGGGCACAGATACGCAGTATTTT.

The chain links TRBV4-2 to TRBJ2-7; tentative D call: TRBD2 (6 bases). V was cut by 5 bases and J by 7 bases, with 15 bases left in between. This CDR3 is 13 amino acids long. Germline CDR1 LGHNA, CDR2 YNFKEQ. CDR3 residues: CASSFPAGGEQYF. For the CDR3, the DNA is TGTGCCAGCAGCTTCCCCGCCGGAGGGGAGCAGTACTTC.

The chain employs TRBV4-3 and TRBJ1-1; 7 bases are a match to TRBD1. Germline CDR1 is LGHNA and CDR2 is YSLEER. The ends lost 3 bases at V and 2 bases at J; junction bases unmatched: 3. CDR3 size: 14 residues. CDR3 coding DNA: TGCGCCAGCAGCCAGGGGACAGCTAACACTGAAGCTTTCTTT. It encodes CASSQGTANTEAFF.

This clone counts as medium-sized. The chain uses TRBV5-8 and TRBJ1-5; D is perhaps TRBD1 (5 bases). The germline V and J ends were trimmed by 2 bases and 3 bases, with 12 bases remaining between them. Germline loops: CDR1 SGHTS, CDR2 YDEGEE. This CDR3 has 15 residues. CDR3 sequence reads: CASSFPGEVNQPQHF. The DNA for the CDR3 is TGTGCCAGCAGCTTTCCGGGGGAGGTCAATCAGCCCCAGCATTTT.

The J gene is TRBJ1-2, the V gene TRBV7-9; no firm D call. Germline CDR1 and CDR2: SEHNR and FQNEAQ (reference sequence). V shed 1 base and J shed 6 bases, with 6 bases lying between them. The CDR3 spans 12 residues. CDR3 amino acids: CASSLVGDGYTF. The CDR3, as DNA: TGTGCCAGCAGCTTAGTTGGAGATGGCTACACCTTC.

Here the CDR3 reads CASSVLSAGGDEQFF. CDR3 sequence (DNA): TGTGCCAGCAGCGTCTTATCGGCAGGGGGCGATGAGCAGTTCTTC. This chain links TRBV9 with TRBJ2-1, with 8 bases that match TRBD1. Per the germline V gene, CDR1 is SGDLS and CDR2 is YYNGEE. Trimming at V came to 2 bases and at J to 8 bases, leaving 9 bases not matched to a gene. The CDR3 consists of 15 residues.

This clone occurred a few times. This sequence joins TRBV18 and TRBJ1-2; 10 positions agree with TRBD1. CDR1 is KGHSH, CDR2 LQKENI, per germline. This CDR3 has 15 residues. With V trimmed by 3 bases and J by 4 bases, 5 bases remained unmatched. Here the CDR3 reads CASSPGTGVGYGYTF. CDR3 sequence (DNA): TGTGCCAGCTCACCCGGGACAGGGGTGGGCTATGGCTACACCTTC.

This clone has more than one count but fewer than ten. The CDR3 spells CASSLTQGARQPQHF. DNA for the CDR3: TGTGCCAGCAGCTTGACTCAGGGGGCCCGTCAGCCCCAGCATTTT. The rearrangement joins TRBV5-6 to TRBJ1-5, with 8 bases that match TRBD1. Looked up from germline, CDR1 is SGHDT and CDR2 is YYEEEE. This CDR3 contains 15 residues. The V segment lost 1 base and the J segment 6 bases; nucleotides outside the gene matches: 6.

The chain joins TRBV5-1 to TRBJ2-3, with 8 bases fitting TRBD1. From germline, CDR1 is SGHRS and CDR2 YFSETQ. The CDR3 is made up of 12 amino acids. V gave up 7 bases and J gave up 4 bases; unmatched junction bases: 2. The CDR3 coding sequence is TGCGCCAGCGGCAGGGGGCCAGATACGCAGTATTTT. Residues: CASGRGPDTQYF.

The V and J genes are TRBV24-1 and TRBJ2-3; TRBD2 matches 10 bases. The ends lost 5 bases at V and 3 bases at J; junction bases unmatched: 4. The CDR3 extends over 15 amino acids. Germline V lookup: CDR1 KGHDR, CDR2 SFDVKD. The CDR3 reads CATSGAGGSTDTQYF. CDR3 coding DNA: TGTGCCACCAGTGGAGCGGGAGGGAGTACAGATACGCAGTATTTT.

This chain joins TRBV6-5 and TRBJ2-7, with 13 positions matching TRBD2. The CDR3 runs 15 residues. Germline V gene sequence: CDR1 MNHEY, CDR2 SVGAGI. Germline trimming cut 9 bases from V and 2 bases from J; bases unmatched to any gene: 7. In DNA, the CDR3 is TGTGCCAGTAAACGGACTAGCGGGGGTCCCTACGAGCAGTACTTC. It is translated as CASKRTSGGPYEQYF.

The rearrangement uses TRBV2 and TRBJ2-1, with a weak D call TRBD2 (6 bases). Germline CDR1 reads SNHLY; CDR2 reads FYNNEI. The CDR3 is made up of 16 amino acids. V lost 8 bases and J 0 bases, leaving 17 bases between the germline ends. This chain's CDR3 is CASGGASANSYNEQFF. CDR3 DNA sequence: TGTGCCAGCGGCGGGGCTAGCGCTAACTCCTACAATGAGCAGTTCTTC.

This rearrangement joins TRBV5-1 to TRBJ2-7, with a possible D match to TRBD1 (5 bases). The CDR3 spans 15 residues. With 0 bases removed from V and 4 bases from J, the gap between germline ends came to 14 bases. Germline values: CDR1 SGHRS, CDR2 YFSETQ. CDR3 DNA: TGCGCCAGCAGCTTGGTAGACAGAACCTCTTACGAGCAGTACTTC. It codes for CASSLVDRTSYEQYF.

This chain's CDR3 is CASSTPGRGEDTEAFF. The CDR3 nucleotides are TGTGCCAGCAGTACCCCGGGGAGGGGGGAGGACACTGAAGCTTTCTTT. This chain joins TRBV28 and TRBJ1-1, with TRBD1 as a possible D gene (6 bases). CDR1 and CDR2 (germline): MDHEN, SYDVKM. V lost 5 bases and J lost 3, with 19 bases in between. The CDR3 spans 16 residues.

This chain connects TRBV7-3 to TRBJ2-3; a weak D match, TRBD2 (5 bases). CDR1 is SGHTA and CDR2 is FQGTGA in the germline V gene. The CDR3 is made up of 12 amino acids. Trimming took off 5 bases at V and 9 bases at J, with 12 bases between the two ends. The CDR3 sequence is CASSRVGETQYF. For the CDR3, the DNA is TGTGCCAGCAGCCGGGTTGGGGAGACGCAGTATTTT. The full variable domain, rest sourced from reference TRBV7-3 and TRBJ2-3, is GAGVSQTPSNKVTEKGKYVELRCDPISGHTALYWYRQSLGQGPEFLIYFQGTGAADDSGLPNDRFFAVRPEGSVSTLKIQRTERGDSAVYLCASSRVGETQYFGPGTRLTVL.